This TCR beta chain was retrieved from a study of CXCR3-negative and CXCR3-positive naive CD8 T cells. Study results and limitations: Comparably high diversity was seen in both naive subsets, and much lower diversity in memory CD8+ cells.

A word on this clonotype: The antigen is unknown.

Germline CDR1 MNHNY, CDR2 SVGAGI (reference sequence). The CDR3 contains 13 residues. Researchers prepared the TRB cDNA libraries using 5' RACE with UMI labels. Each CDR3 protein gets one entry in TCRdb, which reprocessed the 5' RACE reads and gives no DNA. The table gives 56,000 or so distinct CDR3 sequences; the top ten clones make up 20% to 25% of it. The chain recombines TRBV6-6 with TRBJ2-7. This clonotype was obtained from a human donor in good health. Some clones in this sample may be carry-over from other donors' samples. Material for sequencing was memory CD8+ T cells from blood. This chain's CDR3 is CASSYSQVYEQYF.